This T cell receptor (beta chain) was sequenced in a study of T cell responses to AZD1222 COVID-19 vaccine. Produced via immunoSEQ multiplex PCR; TCRdb's table is partial and in-frame only. The sample holds about 160,000 clones, over 80% seen once. Germline-derived CDR1 and CDR2 are LNHNV and YYDKDF (reference sequence). The V end was cut by 0 bases, the J end by 3 bases, with 5 bases between. This CDR3 has 13 residues. With regard to this clone: Its cognate antigen is unknown.

General study points: Females outnumbered males among donors, who were mostly white British; clonal diversity was possibly underestimated.

The clonotype comes from an adult in good health. V and J are TRBV15 and TRBJ1-1; the D is unclear. The material was peripheral blood, obtained on day 0 of AZD1222 vaccination. The CDR3 spells CATSRDPDTEAFF. Here the CDR3 DNA reads TGTGCCACCAGCAGAGATCCGGACACTGAAGCTTTCTTT.